The present entry profiles one T cell receptor beta chain with its context. As yet, its antigen is unknown. The data stem from a study of PD-1 blockade in classical Hodgkin lymphoma. The CDR3 has 16 amino acids. With 2 bases clipped from V and 2 bases from J, the junction kept 5 bases outside the gene matches. CDR1 is SGHVS, CDR2 FQNEAQ, per germline. Exposure to brentuximab vedotin varied, and each patient had relapsed following autologous stem cell transplantation. Regarding the study as a whole: Diminished baseline TCR diversity has been reported in newly diagnosed patients relative to healthy donors.

Produced via immunoSEQ multiplex PCR; TCRdb's table is partial and in-frame only. In the table there are about 26,000 clones, around 64% of which are singletons. The origin of this receptor is a human donor with classical Hodgkin lymphoma. The sequences come from peripheral blood mononuclear cells (PBMCs), collected before the second cycle of nivolumab. V usage is TRBV7-8 and J usage is TRBJ2-2, with 7 bases fitting TRBD1. The CDR3 bases are TGTGCCAGCAGCTTAATGGCAGGGGGTAACACCGGGGAGCTGTTTTTT. Translation gives CASSLMAGGNTGELFF. Together with reference TRBV7-8 and TRBJ2-2, the CDR3 gives the full variable domain: GAGVSQSPRYKVAKRGQDVALRCDPISGHVSLFWYQQALGQGPEFLTYFQNEAQLDKSGLPSDRFFAERPEGSVSTLKIQRTQQEDSAVYLCASSLMAGGNTGELFFGEGSRLTVL.